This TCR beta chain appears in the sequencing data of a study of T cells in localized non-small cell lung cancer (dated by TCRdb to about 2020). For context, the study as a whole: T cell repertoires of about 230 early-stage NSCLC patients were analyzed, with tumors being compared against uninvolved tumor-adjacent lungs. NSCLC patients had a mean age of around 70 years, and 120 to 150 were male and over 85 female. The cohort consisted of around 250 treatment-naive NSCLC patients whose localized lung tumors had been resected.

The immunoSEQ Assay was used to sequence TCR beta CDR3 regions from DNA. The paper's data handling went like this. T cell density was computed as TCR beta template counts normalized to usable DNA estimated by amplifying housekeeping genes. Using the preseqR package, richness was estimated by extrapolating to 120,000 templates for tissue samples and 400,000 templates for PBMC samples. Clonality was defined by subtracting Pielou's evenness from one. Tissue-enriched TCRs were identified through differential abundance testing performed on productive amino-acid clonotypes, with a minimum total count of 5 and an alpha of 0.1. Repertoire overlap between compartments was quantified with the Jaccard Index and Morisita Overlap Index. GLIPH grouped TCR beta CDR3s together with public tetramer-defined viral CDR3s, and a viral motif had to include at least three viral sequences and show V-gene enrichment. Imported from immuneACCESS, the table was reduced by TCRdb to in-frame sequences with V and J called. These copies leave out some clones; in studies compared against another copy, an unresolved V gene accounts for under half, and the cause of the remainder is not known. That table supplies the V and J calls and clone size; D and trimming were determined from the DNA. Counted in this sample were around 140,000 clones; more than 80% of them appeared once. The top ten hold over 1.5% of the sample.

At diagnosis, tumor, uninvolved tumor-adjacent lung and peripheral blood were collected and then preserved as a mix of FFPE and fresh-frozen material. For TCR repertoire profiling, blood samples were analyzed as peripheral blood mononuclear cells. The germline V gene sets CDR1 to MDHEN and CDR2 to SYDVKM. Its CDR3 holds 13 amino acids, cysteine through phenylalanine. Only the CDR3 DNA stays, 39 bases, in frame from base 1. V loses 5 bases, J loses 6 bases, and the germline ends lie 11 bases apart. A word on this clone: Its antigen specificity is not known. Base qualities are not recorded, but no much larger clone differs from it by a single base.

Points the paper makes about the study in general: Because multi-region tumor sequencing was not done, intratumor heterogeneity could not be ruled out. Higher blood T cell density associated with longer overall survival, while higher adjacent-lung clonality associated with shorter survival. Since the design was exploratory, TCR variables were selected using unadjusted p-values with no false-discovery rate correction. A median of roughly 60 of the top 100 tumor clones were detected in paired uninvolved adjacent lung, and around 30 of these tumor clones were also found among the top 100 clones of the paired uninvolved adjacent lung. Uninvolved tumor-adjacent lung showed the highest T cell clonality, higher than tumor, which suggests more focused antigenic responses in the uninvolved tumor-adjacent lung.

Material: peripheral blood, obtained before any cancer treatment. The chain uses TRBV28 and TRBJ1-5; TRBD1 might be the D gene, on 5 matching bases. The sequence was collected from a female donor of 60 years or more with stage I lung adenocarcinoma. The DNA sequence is TGTGCCAGCAGTCCTGGGGGTTCTCAGCCCCAGCATTTT. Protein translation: CASSPGGSQPQHF.